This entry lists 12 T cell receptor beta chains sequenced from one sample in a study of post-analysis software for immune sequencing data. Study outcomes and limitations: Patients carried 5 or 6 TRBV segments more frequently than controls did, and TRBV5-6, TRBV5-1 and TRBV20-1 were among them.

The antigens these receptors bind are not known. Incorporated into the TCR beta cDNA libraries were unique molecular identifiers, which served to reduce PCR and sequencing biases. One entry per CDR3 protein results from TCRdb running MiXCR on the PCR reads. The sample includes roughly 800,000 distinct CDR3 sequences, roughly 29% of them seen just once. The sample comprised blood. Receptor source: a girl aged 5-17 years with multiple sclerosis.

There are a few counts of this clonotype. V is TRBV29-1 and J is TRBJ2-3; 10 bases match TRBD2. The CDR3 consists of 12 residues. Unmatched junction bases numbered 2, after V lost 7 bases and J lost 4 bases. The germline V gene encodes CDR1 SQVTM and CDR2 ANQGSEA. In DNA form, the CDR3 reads TGCAGCGACGGACTAGCGGCAGATACGCAGTATTTT. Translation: CSDGLAADTQYF.

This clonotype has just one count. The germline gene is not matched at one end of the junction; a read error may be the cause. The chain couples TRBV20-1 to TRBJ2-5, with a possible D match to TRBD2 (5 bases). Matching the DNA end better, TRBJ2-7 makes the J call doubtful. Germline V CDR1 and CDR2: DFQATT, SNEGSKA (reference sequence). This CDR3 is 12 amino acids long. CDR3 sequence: CSVRGPTYEQYF. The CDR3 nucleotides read TGCAGTGTTAGAGGGCCTACCTACGAGCAGTACTTC.

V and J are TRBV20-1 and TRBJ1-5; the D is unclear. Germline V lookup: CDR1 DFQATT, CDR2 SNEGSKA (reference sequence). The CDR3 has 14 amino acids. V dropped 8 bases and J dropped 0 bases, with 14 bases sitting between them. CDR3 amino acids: CSTGGRTSNQPQHF. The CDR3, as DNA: TGCAGTACCGGAGGACGGACTAGCAATCAGCCCCAGCATTTT.

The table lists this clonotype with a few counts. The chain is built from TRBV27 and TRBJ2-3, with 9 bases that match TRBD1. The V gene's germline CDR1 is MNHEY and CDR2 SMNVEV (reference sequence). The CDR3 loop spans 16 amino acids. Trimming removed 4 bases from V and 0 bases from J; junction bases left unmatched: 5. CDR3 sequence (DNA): TGTGCCAGCAGTTACAGGGGGCTAATCAGCACAGATACGCAGTATTTT. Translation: CASSYRGLISTDTQYF.

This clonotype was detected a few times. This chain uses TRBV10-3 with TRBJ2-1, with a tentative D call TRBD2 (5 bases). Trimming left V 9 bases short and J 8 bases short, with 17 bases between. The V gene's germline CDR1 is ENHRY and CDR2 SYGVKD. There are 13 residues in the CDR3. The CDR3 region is CAIQPGVVDEQFF. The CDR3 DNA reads TGTGCCATTCAACCCGGGGTTGTGGATGAGCAGTTCTTC.

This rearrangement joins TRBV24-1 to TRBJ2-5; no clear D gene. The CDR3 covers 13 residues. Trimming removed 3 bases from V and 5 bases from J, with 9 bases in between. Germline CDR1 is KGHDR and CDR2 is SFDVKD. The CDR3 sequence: CATSDDTPETQYF. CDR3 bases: TGTGCCACCAGTGATGACACTCCGGAGACCCAGTACTTC.

Here the CDR3 reads CSVVSQGPENYGYTF. CDR3 sequence (DNA): TGCAGCGTTGTTTCCCAGGGCCCAGAAAACTATGGCTACACCTTC. The rearrangement uses TRBV29-1 and TRBJ1-2; D may be TRBD1 (5 bases). CDR3 length: 15 residues. V lost 4 bases and J 2 bases, leaving 17 bases between the germline ends. Germline assignment: CDR1 SQVTM and CDR2 ANQGSEA.

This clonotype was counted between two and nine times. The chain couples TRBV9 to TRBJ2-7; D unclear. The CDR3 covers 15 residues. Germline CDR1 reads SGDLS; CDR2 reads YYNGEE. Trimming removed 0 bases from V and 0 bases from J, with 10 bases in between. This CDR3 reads CASSVGVGASYEQYF. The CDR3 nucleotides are TGTGCCAGCAGCGTAGGCGTTGGTGCCTCCTACGAGCAGTACTTC.

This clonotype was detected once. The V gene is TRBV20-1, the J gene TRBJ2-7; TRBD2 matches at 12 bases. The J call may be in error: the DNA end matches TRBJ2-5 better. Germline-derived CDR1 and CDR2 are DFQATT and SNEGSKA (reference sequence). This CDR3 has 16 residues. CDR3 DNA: TGCAGTACAAACAACCCTAGCGGGAGGGCGCAAGAGACCCAGTACTTC. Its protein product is CSTNNPSGRAQETQYF.

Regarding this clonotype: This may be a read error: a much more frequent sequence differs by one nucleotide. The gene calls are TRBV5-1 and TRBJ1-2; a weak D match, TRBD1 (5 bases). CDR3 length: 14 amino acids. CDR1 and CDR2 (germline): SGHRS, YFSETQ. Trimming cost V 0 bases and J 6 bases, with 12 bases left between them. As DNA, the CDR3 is TGCGCCAGCAGCTTGGCCGTGGGGGAGGATGGCTACACCTTC. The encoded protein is CASSLAVGEDGYTF.

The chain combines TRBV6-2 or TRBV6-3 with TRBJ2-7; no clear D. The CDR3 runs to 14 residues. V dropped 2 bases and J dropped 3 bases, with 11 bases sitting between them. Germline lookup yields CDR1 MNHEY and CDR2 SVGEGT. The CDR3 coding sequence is TGTGCCAGCAGTTACCCCGACGTGTACTACGAGCAGTACTTC. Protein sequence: CASSYPDVYYEQYF.

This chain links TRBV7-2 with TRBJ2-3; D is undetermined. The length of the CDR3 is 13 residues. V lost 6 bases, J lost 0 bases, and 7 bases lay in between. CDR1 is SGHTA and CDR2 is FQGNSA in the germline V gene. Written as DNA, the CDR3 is TGTGCCAGCAGTTGGAGTAGCACAGATACGCAGTATTTT. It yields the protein CASSWSSTDTQYF.